This T cell receptor beta chain was retrieved from a study of blood T cell repertoires in COVID-19. CDR1 is SNHLY and CDR2 is FYNNEI in the germline V gene. Trimming removed 3 bases from V and 0 bases from J, with 8 bases in between. This CDR3 is built from 14 residues. The repertoire was sequenced with immunoSEQ multiplex PCR; TCRdb's copy has only in-frame clones and lacks some. The sample includes fewer than 400,000 clones, about 90% of them seen just once. Sequencing was done on a sample of PBMCs or T cells enriched from blood (not recorded which). This rearrangement joins TRBV2 to TRBJ1-1; D is undetermined. The origin of this receptor is a woman in her 30s who had recovered from COVID-19. As DNA, the CDR3 is TGTGCCAGCAGTGACACACAGCTGAACACTGAAGCTTTCTTT. Its protein product is CASSDTQLNTEAFF.